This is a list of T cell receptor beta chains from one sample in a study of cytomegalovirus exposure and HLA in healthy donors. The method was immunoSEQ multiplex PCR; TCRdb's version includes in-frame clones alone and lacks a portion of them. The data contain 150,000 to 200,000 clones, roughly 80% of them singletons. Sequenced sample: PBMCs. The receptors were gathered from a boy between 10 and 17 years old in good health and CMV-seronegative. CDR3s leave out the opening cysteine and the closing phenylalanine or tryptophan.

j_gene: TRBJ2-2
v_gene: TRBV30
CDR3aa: AWSVQGGGTGELF

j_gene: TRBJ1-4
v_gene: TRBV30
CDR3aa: AWRRGQASGEKLF

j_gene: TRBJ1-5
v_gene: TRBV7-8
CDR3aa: ASSLQRDRGQPQH

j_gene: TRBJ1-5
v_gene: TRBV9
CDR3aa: ASSVTGGQQPQH

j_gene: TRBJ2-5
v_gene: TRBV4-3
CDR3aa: ASSQAWAGGGETQY

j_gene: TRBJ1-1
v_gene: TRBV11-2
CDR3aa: ASSFSVNTEAF

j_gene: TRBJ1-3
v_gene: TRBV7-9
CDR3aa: ASSLRLDGNTIY

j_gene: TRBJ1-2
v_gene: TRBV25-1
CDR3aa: ASSESVYGYT

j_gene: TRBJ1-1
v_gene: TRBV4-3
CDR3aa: ASSQRQGRGAF

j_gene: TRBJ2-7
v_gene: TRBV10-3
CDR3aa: AIRNSGRSSYEQY

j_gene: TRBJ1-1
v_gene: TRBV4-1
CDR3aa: ASSPGTANTEAF

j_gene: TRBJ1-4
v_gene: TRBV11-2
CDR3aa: ASSFAASDEKLF

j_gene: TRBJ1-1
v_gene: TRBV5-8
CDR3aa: ASSFGSANTEAF

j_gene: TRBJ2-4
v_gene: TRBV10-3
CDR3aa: AISAWDRRNKNIQY

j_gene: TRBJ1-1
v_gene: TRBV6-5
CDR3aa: ASSSGADTEAF

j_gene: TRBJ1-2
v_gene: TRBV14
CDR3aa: ASSQDSRRGYT

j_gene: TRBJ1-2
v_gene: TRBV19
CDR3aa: ASSTPGTGDDILYGYT

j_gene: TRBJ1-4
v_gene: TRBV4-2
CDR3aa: ASSQDRGGQPNEKLF

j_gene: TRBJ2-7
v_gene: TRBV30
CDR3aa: AWNSERGYEQY

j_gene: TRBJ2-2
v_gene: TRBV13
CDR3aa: ASSFEKWGVNTGELF

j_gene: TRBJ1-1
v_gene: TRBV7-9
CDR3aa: ASSLGAPPDPLNTEAF

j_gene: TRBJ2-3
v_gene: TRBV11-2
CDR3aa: ASSLRLAGAIDTQY

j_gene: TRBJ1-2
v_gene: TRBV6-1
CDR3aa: ASSEAPGQRNGYT

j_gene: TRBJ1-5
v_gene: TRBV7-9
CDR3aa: ASSLESPQGFYSNQPQH

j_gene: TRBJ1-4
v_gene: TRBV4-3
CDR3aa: ASSQVWTGARGEKLF

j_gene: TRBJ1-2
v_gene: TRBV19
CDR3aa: ASSIQGQNYGYT

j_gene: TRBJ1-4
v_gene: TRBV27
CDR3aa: ASSFTRDSLFEKLF

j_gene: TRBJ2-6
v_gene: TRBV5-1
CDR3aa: ASSLGRGAGANVLT

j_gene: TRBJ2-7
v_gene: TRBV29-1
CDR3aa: SVATTRDSYEQY

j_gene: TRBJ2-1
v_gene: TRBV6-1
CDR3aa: ASSQGLEYEQF

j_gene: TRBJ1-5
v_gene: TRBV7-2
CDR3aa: ASSLVIRGGRFQPQH

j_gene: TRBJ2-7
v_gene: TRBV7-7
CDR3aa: ASSLGDRGGEQY

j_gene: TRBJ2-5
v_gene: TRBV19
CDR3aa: ASSIPTGKQY

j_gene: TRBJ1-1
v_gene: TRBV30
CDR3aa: AWSLLRGRETEAF

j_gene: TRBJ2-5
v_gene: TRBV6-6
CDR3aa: ASSFQGLLQETQY

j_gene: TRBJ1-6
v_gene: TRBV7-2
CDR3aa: ASSLEIGGVGNSPLH

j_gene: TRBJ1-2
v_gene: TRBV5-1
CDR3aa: ASTQRGGKYGYT

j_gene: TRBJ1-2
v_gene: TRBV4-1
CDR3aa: ASSQGWDSNYGYT

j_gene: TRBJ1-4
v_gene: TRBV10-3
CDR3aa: ASADRGNEKLF

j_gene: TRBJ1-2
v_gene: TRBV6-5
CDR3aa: ASSDTTGVQGYT

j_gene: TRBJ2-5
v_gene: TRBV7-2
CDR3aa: ASSLGLAGQETQY

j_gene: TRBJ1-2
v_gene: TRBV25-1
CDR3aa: ASSATQGALTHGYT